The rows below give T cell receptor beta chains drawn from one sample of a study of T cell changes during pregnancy in multiple sclerosis. TCRdb's copy holds only in-frame clones and misses some; the assay was immunoSEQ multiplex PCR. Of roughly 110,000 clones listed, around 93% are singletons. Material: peripheral blood, obtained in the third trimester of pregnancy. These receptors were collected from a female donor in good health, enrolled as a control in a pregnancy study. Both conserved end residues are part of each CDR3. A D gene is named only where the DNA matches it firmly. Clone size is not always given. Where it is, it says once, few, many or a class for expanded clones.

D gene	V gene	clone size	J gene	CDR3 DNA	CDR3 protein
TRBD1	TRBV9	-	TRBJ1-2	TGTGCCAGCAGCGTAGGACAGGGGGTTGGTGGTGATGGCTACACCTTC	CASSVGQGVGGDGYTF
-	TRBV7-8	-	TRBJ1-1	TGTGCCAGCAGCCTACTGGGAGGAAACACTGAAGCTTTCTTT	CASSLLGGNTEAFF
-	TRBV30	-	TRBJ2-3	TGTGCCTGGAGTGTACTGCTTTCCGCAGATACGCAGTATTTT	CAWSVLLSADTQYF
-	TRBV6-5	-	TRBJ1-1	TGTGCCAGCAGTTACTCTTGGGGGGGCACTGAAGCTTTCTTT	CASSYSWGGTEAFF
TRBD1	TRBV5-4	-	TRBJ1-1	TGTGCCAGCAGCTTGGAACAGGGGGGCACTGAAGCTTTCTTT	CASSLEQGGTEAFF
-	TRBV7-3	once	TRBJ2-2	TGTGCCAGCAGTCAACGGCCGGGAGACACCGGGGAGCTGTTTTTT	CASSQRPGDTGELFF
-	TRBV10-1	-	TRBJ2-7	TGCGCCAGCAGTGTGGGTCAGGGGAAGGGATTCTACGAGCAGTACTTC	CASSVGQGKGFYEQYF
-	TRBV11-1	-	TRBJ2-3	TGTGCCAGCAGCTTGGAATCTAGCGCCTCCACAGATACGCAGTATTTT	CASSLESSASTDTQYF
-	TRBV5-8	-	TRBJ1-2	TGTGCCAGCAGCGTTGAACAGGGCTCCCACTATGGCTACACCTTC	CASSVEQGSHYGYTF
-	TRBV5-1	-	TRBJ1-2	TGCGCCAGCAGCTCTACTAACAACTATGGCTACACCTTC	CASSSTNNYGYTF
TRBD2	TRBV27	-	TRBJ2-7	TGTGCCAGCCGGAGGGAGGGAGCACGCGAGCAGTACTTC	CASRREGAREQYF
-	TRBV27	-	TRBJ2-5	TGTGCCAGCAGCGTAGGGGGAGTCGTAGAGACCCAGTACTTC	CASSVGGVVETQYF
-	TRBV2	-	TRBJ2-7	TGTGCCAGCAGTGAATCGACAGGCACCTACGAGCAGTACTTC	CASSESTGTYEQYF
-	TRBV4-2	once	TRBJ1-1	TGTGCCAGCAGCCGGTCGGCCCAGGGTATCCCTGAAGCTTTCTTT	CASSRSAQGIPEAFF
TRBD2	TRBV5-1	-	TRBJ2-2	TGCGCCAGCAGCGAGCCGATAGCGGGGACTAACACCGGGGAGCTGTTTTTT	CASSEPIAGTNTGELFF
-	TRBV2	-	TRBJ2-7	TGTGCCAGCAGCTCGGACAACTACGAGCAGTACTTC	CASSSDNYEQYF
TRBD2	TRBV19	-	TRBJ2-1	TGTGCCAGTAGTATGAGGGAGGGAACCTACAATGAGCAGTTCTTC	CASSMREGTYNEQFF
-	TRBV4-2	-	TRBJ2-2	TGTGCCAGCAGCCAAGGTCACGCGTCCACGGAGCTGTTTTTT	CASSQGHASTELFF
-	TRBV5-1	-	TRBJ1-3	TGCGCCAGCAGCTTGGGGCCGATCTCTGGAAACACCATATATTTT	CASSLGPISGNTIYF
-	TRBV4-2	-	TRBJ2-1	TGTGCCAGCAGCCGCGAGGCATACTCCTACAATGAGCAGTTCTTC	CASSREAYSYNEQFF
TRBD2	TRBV2	-	TRBJ2-3	TGTGCCAGCAGTGAGTGGACTAGCGGCAACACAGATACGCAGTATTTT	CASSEWTSGNTDTQYF
-	TRBV5-1	once	TRBJ2-7	TGCGCCAGCAGCCTGGATCCGGGGATTGGCGACGAGCAGTACTTC	CASSLDPGIGDEQYF
TRBD1	TRBV27	few	TRBJ1-1	TGTGCCAGCAGTTTATCCCGGACAGGGGGCACTGAAGCTTTCTTT	CASSLSRTGGTEAFF
TRBD1	TRBV6-5	-	TRBJ2-1	TGTGCCAGCAGACCAGACAGGGATCCCTACAATGAGCAGTTCTTC	CASRPDRDPYNEQFF
-	TRBV2	-	TRBJ2-1	TGTGCCAGCACGCCTATCTCCTACAATGAGCAGTTCTTC	CASTPISYNEQFF
-	TRBV5-1	-	TRBJ2-6	TGCGCCAGCAGCCAGGGAGGGGGCTCTGGGGCCAACGTCCTGACTTTC	CASSQGGGSGANVLTF
TRBD2	TRBV2	-	TRBJ2-3	TGTGCCAGCAGCGCTTTCTACGGCGGGGGGGCCAGAGGCACAGATACGCAGTATTTT	CASSAFYGGGARGTDTQYF
TRBD2	TRBV7-2	-	TRBJ2-5	TGTGCCAGCAGCCCCGCTCTAGCGGTACAAGAGACCCAGTACTTC	CASSPALAVQETQYF
TRBD1	TRBV6-7	-	TRBJ1-3	TGTGCCAGCAGTTACCCGCTTGAGACAGGGTCCCCAATCTCTGGAAACACCATATATTTT	CASSYPLETGSPISGNTIYF
TRBD2	TRBV6-1	-	TRBJ2-1	TGTGCCAGCAGTGAATTATGGCGGGGGGGAGTTAATGAGCAGTTCTTC	CASSELWRGGVNEQFF
TRBD1	TRBV4-3	-	TRBJ2-7	TGCGCCAGCAGCCAAGAAAGGGGGCCCTACGAGCAGTACTTC	CASSQERGPYEQYF
-	TRBV19	-	TRBJ2-1	TGTGCCAGTACGGGCGGGCAGGAGAAGTTCTTC	CASTGGQEKFF
-	TRBV2	-	TRBJ1-1	TGTGCCAGCAGTGAAGCGTATCCAGCTTTCTTT	CASSEAYPAFF
TRBD1	TRBV29-1	-	TRBJ2-2	TGCAGCGCCGGGACAGAGAACACCGGGGAGCTGTTTTTT	CSAGTENTGELFF
-	TRBV11-3	-	TRBJ2-5	TGTGCCAGCAGCTTAGCCAGGGTTAGTGAGACCCAGTACTTC	CASSLARVSETQYF
-	TRBV19	-	TRBJ1-1	TGTGCCAGTAGTATCTCGGGTGAAGATGGAGCTTTCTTT	CASSISGEDGAFF
-	TRBV5-6	-	TRBJ2-7	TGTGCCAGCAGCTCACCCCGGGGTGAGCAGTACTTC	CASSSPRGEQYF
TRBD1	TRBV7-9	-	TRBJ2-7	TGTGCCAGCAGCTACCTGACAGGGGTTACCCACGAGCAGTACTTC	CASSYLTGVTHEQYF
-	TRBV23-1	once	TRBJ1-2	TGCGCCAGCAGTCAGCGGGCGCGCGGCTACACCTTC	CASSQRARGYTF
-	TRBV27	-	TRBJ2-5	TGTGCCAGCAGTTCGGGGGAGACCCAGTACTTC	CASSSGETQYF
-	TRBV27	-	TRBJ2-4	TGTGCCAGCAGTCCTGAACAGGGCGAGATAGACATTCAGTACTTC	CASSPEQGEIDIQYF
-	TRBV29-1	-	TRBJ1-1	TGCAGCGGCGGACAGAGAAGGAACACTGAAGCTTTCTTT	CSGGQRRNTEAFF
-	TRBV7-9	-	TRBJ2-1	TGTGCCAGCAGCCCCCAGGGTGGTAATGAGCAGTTCTTC	CASSPQGGNEQFF
TRBD1	TRBV12-5	-	TRBJ1-1	TGTGCTAGTGGTTTGGTGGTTTCTTCAATCGGTGACAGGGGCACTGAAGCTTTCTTT	CASGLVVSSIGDRGTEAFF
TRBD1	TRBV15	-	TRBJ2-1	TGTGCCACCAGCAGCTGGGCGACATCCGGGACAGGGGCATACAATGAGCAGTTCTTC	CATSSWATSGTGAYNEQFF
-	TRBV19	-	TRBJ2-3	TGTGCCACCCTGCCAGGGGGCACAGATACGCAGTATTTT	CATLPGGTDTQYF
-	TRBV7-8	-	TRBJ2-1	TGTGCCAGCAGCCTCGACAGCAACCCGAGGTACAATGAGCAGTTCTTC	CASSLDSNPRYNEQFF
-	TRBV10-3	-	TRBJ1-1	TGTGCCATCAGTTTATCCTTGGAGGGCACTGAAGCTTTCTTT	CAISLSLEGTEAFF